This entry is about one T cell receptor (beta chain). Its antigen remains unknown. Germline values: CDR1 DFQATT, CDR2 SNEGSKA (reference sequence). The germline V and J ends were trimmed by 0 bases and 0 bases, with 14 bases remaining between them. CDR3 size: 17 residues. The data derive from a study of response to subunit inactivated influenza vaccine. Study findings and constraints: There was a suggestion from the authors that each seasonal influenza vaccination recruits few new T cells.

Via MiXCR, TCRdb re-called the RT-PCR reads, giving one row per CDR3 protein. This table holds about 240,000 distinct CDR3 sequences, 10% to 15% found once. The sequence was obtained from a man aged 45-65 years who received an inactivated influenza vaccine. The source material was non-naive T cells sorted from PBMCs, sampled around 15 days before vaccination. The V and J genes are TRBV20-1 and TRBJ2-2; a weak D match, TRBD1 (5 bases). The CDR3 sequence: CSARDLARASNTGELFF. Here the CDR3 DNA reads TGCAGTGCTAGAGATCTCGCCAGGGCCTCGAACACCGGGGAGCTGTTTTTT.